This T cell receptor beta chain was recorded in a study of cytomegalovirus exposure and HLA in healthy donors (dated by TCRdb to the late 2010s). In the study overall: An earlier analysis of several hundred of the donors reported approximately 300 Gb of sequence data and 95 million to 120 million unique TCR beta sequences obtained from 150 million to 200 million T cells. Roughly 300 gigabases of sequencing data and 78 million or so unique TCR sequences were included in an early release covering about 700 HLA-typed donors. Among the roughly 370 genotyped donors, approximately 77% belonged to the genetic ancestry cluster associated with self-reported Caucasian donors. The study aimed to test whether signatures of past pathogen exposure could be identified by cataloging public T cell receptors. The study profiled the T cell repertoires of more than 500 subjects by immunosequencing and related them to cytomegalovirus serostatus. Besides the first cohort of some 670 subjects, a separate validation cohort made up of roughly 130 different subjects was used. To predict cytomegalovirus infection status, the study brought together high-throughput TCR immunosequencing, statistical association of individual TCRs with disease status, and machine learning. A later analysis re-examined previously published TCR beta repertoires from just over 650 donors and added high-resolution HLA genotyping to investigate patterns of TCR occurrence. Rather than drawing on any new phenotypic data, the later analysis identified candidate immune exposures from TCR beta sequences and the way those sequences occurred across donors. In an earlier analysis of a few hundred of the donors, high-throughput TCR beta sequencing was used to judge whether each TCR beta V gene segment behaved as functional or pseudogenic. Donor age, sex, ethnicity and CMV serostatus were compiled together with the repertoire data. A later genetic analysis took genome-wide SNP genotypes for 398 of the 666 donors and used that subset as a discovery cohort. All discovery cohort repertoires had been generated using a single sequencing platform. HLA typing included class I and class II loci at four-digit resolution. Typing coverage differed by locus: A, B, C, DRB1 and DQB1 were typed in roughly 620-640 donors, DQA1 in 500 to 550, DPA1 in 606, and DPB1 in around 490. Four to six DR-DQ haplotypes were handled as single units for association and clustering, since linkage in the cohort was strong. On average, 235,054 unique TCR beta nucleotide sequences were sequenced per donor among about 400 genotyped donors of the cohort, with 15% to 20% of those sequences being non-productive. Study-level results and caveats: In an earlier analysis of several hundred of the donors, most TCR beta V segments were observed in productive rearrangements about 87% or about 30% of the time, broadly matching IMGT annotations. While some public TCRs were present in many individuals, most TCR sequences turned up only very rarely across donors. A total of fewer than 200 TCR beta chains were listed by the study as associated with cytomegalovirus. The earlier analysis of around 600 of the donors excluded some 15 rarely observed V segments, including chromosome 9 orphons, because counts were too low. In a later genetic analysis, fewer N-insertions in productive TCRs were reported among donors in an Asian-associated ancestry cluster than the approximately 630-donor mean. A further reported finding was that TCR beta sequences accurately predicted the HLA-A and HLA-B alleles for most subjects in the first cohort. Correlated functional status among segregating V segments might be attributable to linkage disequilibrium, but an unknown experimental factor could not be ruled out. In a later analysis, most CMV-associated TCR beta chains were found to appear HLA-restricted, with HLA associations seemingly driven largely by CMV exposure. A few of the identified cytomegalovirus-associated TCR beta chains were confirmed in vitro to be specific for cytomegalovirus antigens. In this cohort, only TCR beta chains were sequenced, and detectable features were limited by the absence of alpha or paired-chain data. An association between a missense DCLRE1C variant and V-gene and J-gene trimming of TCR beta chains was found in a later genetic analysis and replicated in an independent cohort. Cytomegalovirus status was reported to be diagnosed by the classifier with high specificity and sensitivity in both the original and validation cohorts. For the cohort, immune exposure information was limited to CMV serostatus. The presence/absence analyses assumed that sequencing depth was roughly uniform across donors, and that assumption may not be true. The authors suggested that the approach could potentially be generalized to other disease states and immunological phenotypes. At a false discovery rate of 0.05, a later analysis linked 16,951 TCR beta sequences to specific HLA alleles. Strong co-occurrence of HLA alleles, especially DR and DQ, made assigning TCR associations to individual alleles difficult. According to a later analysis, TCR association rates differed among HLA loci, with DRB1 alleles showing the most associated TCRs and HLA-C alleles showing the fewest. A later analysis reported that several top co-occurrence clusters appeared linked to parvovirus B19, influenza, CMV and Epstein-Barr virus. In a later analysis, HLA-associated TCR beta chains showed more clonal expansion and lower generation probabilities than non-associated chains that were equally common. HLA typing was unavailable for some donors at each locus, so association tests used only the typed subset. Some IMGT-functional V segments, including TRBV6-2 and TRBV6-3, could not be told apart with the 87-base-pair reads, so those segments were excluded. A cluster of highly shared sequence variants was judged likely to be a technical artifact of the sequencing pipeline.

Based on the germline V gene (reference sequence), the CDR1 and CDR2 sequences are MNHNY and SVGAGI. The CDR3 starts with the cysteine, ends with the phenylalanine, and has 15 residues. Only CDR3 DNA remains: 45 bases, in frame from the first base. Trimming takes 5 bases from V and 2 bases from J, and the germline ends sit 15 bases apart. A note on this clone: Its target antigen remains unknown. One base away there is no much larger clone; base qualities are not given.

Libraries were constructed by the immunoSEQ multiplex PCR assay. The multiplex PCR relied on a mix of 60 forward primers for TCR Vbeta segments and 13 reverse primers for TCR Jbeta segments. The CDR3 region of rearranged TCR beta genes was amplified from genomic DNA by a multiplex PCR assay. The amplified TCR beta libraries were sequenced on the Illumina HiSeq System as 87-base-pair reads. The original methods were these. In a later analysis, tens of millions of unique TCR beta chains were counted across the roughly 610 repertoires, and roughly 9.9 million of these chains were shared by at least two donors. To remove PCR and sequencing errors, raw reads were error-corrected and collapsed into unique sequences using a nearest-neighbor algorithm that merged closely related sequences. To assign V, D and J gene segments, CDR3 sequences were aligned to IMGT reference sequences. For a sequence to be retained, at least a six-nucleotide match to both a V gene segment and a J gene segment was required. A rearrangement was called productive if the CDR3 had no stop codons and remained in frame with V and J, and every other rearrangement was called non-productive. CDR3 was defined according to IMGT convention as the region running from the second conserved V-encoded cysteine to the conserved J-encoded phenylalanine. The earlier analysis of some 550 of the donors excluded any sequence lacking an unambiguous match to a single V gene segment. An earlier analysis of fewer than 650 of the donors classified V segments as functional when productive rearrangements were above 56.7% and as segregating when the standard deviation between donors was above 5%. A statistical classification framework was built for diagnosing cytomegalovirus status from the catalog of TCR beta chain sequences. A later analysis assigned V and J genes by comparing TCR nucleotide sequences with IMGT/GENE-DB human TR gene sequences. Using the TCRdist pipeline, a later analysis assigned CDR3 sequences along with most-parsimonious VDJ recombination scenarios. In a later analysis, each TCR beta chain was defined by its CDR3 amino acid sequence together with its V-gene family, and reads lacking a unique V-gene family were excluded. To address suspected cross-contamination and a sequencing artifact, a later analysis removed several hundred highly shared, low-generation-probability nucleotide sequences. In a later analysis, a clonal expansion index for each public chain was calculated from normalized within-repertoire ranks of inferred template counts. Generation probabilities in a later analysis came from a VDJ recombination model fitted to out-of-frame rearrangements, and those results were checked against IGoR. In a later analysis, hypergeometric tests were used to score TCR-TCR, TCR-HLA and TCR-CMV co-occurrence, with a repertoire-size bias correction applied to TCR pairs. A later analysis estimated false discovery rates by permuting HLA or CMV assignments 20 times. A later analysis grouped co-occurring TCRs with DBSCAN, adding TCRdist sequence similarity when clustering within HLA-allele-positive subsets. Co-occurrence clustering excluded repertoires with fewer than 30,000 or more than 120,000 public chains, plus five with anomalous nucleotide sharing. In TCRdb, the immuneACCESS table is reduced to in-frame sequences with V and J assigned. These tables do not hold every clone; where another copy was compared, an unresolved V gene accounts for under half, and the others remain unexplained. The DNA was the basis for D and trimming; V, J and clone size are from that table. This sample gives 90,000 or so clones in total; approximately 68% of them show up just once. The top ten constitute about 5.4% of the sample.

The cohort comprised fewer than 700 healthy bone marrow donors. At the time of sampling, all cohort members were nominally healthy, though unrecorded immune exposures were likely present. The donor was CMV seropositive and was included in the group of 250 to 300 seropositive cohort members. Every donor gave a peripheral blood sample, and the peripheral blood mononuclear cells from that sample were used for TCR beta sequencing. The Qiagen DNeasy Blood Extraction Kit was used to extract genomic DNA from the blood cell samples. The sequence was obtained from a boy between 10 and 17 years old in good health and CMV-seropositive. Sequencing was done on a sample of PBMCs. The sequence joins TRBV6-6 to TRBJ1-2; perhaps TRBD1 is the D gene, with 6 bases matching. The CDR3 sequence is CASSLTGFGNYGYTF. The DNA reads as follows: TGTGCCAGCAGTCTGACAGGTTTCGGAAACTATGGCTACACCTTC.